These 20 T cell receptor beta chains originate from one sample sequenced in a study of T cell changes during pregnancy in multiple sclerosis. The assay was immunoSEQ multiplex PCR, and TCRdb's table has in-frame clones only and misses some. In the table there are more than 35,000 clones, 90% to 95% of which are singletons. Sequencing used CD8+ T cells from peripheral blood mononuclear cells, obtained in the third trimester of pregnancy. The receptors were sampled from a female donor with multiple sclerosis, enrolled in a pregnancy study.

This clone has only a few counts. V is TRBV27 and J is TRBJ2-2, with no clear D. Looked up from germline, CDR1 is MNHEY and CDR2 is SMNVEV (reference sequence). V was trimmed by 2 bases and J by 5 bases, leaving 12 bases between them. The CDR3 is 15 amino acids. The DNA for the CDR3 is TGTGCCAGCAGTTTAGAGCAGGAAGGTACCGGGGAGCTGTTTTTT. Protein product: CASSLEQEGTGELFF.

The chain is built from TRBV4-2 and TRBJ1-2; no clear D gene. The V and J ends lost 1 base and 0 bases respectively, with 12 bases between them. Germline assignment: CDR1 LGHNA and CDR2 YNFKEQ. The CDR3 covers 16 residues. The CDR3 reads CASSQAPGNSNYGYTF. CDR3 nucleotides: TGTGCCAGCAGCCAAGCGCCCGGGAATTCTAACTATGGCTACACCTTC.

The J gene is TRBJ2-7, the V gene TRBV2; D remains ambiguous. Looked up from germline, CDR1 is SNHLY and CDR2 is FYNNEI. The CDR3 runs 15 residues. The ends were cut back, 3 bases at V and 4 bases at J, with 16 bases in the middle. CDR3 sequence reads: CASSEGSGRIYEQYF. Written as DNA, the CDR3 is TGTGCCAGCAGTGAGGGTAGTGGCAGGATATACGAGCAGTACTTC.

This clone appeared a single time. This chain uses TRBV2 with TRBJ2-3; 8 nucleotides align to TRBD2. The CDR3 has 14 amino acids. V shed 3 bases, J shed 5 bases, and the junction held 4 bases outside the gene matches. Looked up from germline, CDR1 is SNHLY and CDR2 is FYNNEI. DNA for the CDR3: TGTGCCAGCAGTGAGGGACTAGAGCTAGATACGCAGTATTTT. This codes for CASSEGLELDTQYF. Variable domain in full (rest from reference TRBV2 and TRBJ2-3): EPEVTQTPSHQVTQMGQEVILRCVPISNHLYFYWYRQILGQKVEFLVSFYNNEISEKSEIFDDQFSVERPDGSNFTLKIRSTKLEDSAMYFCASSEGLELDTQYFGPGTRLTVL.

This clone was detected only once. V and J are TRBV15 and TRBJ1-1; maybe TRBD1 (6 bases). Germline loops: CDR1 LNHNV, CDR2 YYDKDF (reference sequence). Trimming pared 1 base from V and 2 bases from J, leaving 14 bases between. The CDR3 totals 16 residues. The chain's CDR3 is CATSRVRVGGNTEAFF. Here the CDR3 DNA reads TGTGCCACCAGCAGAGTACGAGTAGGGGGTAACACTGAAGCTTTCTTT.

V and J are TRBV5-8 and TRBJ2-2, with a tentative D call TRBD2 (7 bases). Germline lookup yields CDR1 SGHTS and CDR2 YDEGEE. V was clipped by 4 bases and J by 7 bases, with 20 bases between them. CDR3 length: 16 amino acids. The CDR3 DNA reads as TGTGCCAGCAGCCCCCGTTCGTGGGGGGGCCACGGGGAGCTGTTTTTT. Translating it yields CASSPRSWGGHGELFF.

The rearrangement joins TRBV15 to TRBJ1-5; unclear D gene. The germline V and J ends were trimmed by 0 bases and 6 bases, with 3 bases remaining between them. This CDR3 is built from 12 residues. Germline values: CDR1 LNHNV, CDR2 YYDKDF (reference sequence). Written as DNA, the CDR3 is TGTGCCACCAGCAGAGATATTCAGCCCCAGCATTTT. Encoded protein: CATSRDIQPQHF.

This CDR3 is CSVAGTGAYEQYF. In nucleotides, the CDR3 is TGCAGCGTGGCCGGGACAGGAGCCTACGAGCAGTACTTC. The rearrangement uses TRBV29-1 and TRBJ2-7; 8 bases are shared with TRBD1. V trimming: 6 bases; J trimming: 2 bases; junction bases outside the gene matches: 6. The CDR3 spans 13 residues. Germline loops: CDR1 SQVTM, CDR2 ANQGSEA.

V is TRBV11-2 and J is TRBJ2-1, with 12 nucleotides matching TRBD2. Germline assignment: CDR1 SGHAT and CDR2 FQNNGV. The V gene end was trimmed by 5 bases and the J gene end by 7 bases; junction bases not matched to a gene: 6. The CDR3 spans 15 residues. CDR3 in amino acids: CASSPLTSGGNEQFF. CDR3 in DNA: TGTGCCAGCAGCCCGTTGACTAGCGGGGGAAATGAGCAGTTCTTC.

The CDR3 reads CASRFRGSGEQYF. Here the CDR3 DNA reads TGTGCCAGTAGATTTCGGGGGTCTGGCGAGCAGTACTTC. V is TRBV19 and J is TRBJ2-7; tentatively, D is TRBD2 (6 bases). The CDR3 length is 13 residues. CDR1 and CDR2 from the germline V gene are LNHDA and SQIVND (reference sequence). The V gene lost 6 bases and the J gene lost 6 bases, with 15 bases spanning the gap.

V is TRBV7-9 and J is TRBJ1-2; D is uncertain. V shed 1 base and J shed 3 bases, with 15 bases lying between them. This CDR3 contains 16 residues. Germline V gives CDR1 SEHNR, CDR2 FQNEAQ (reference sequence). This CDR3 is CASSLGPGYFDYGYTF. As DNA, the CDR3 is TGTGCCAGCAGCTTAGGTCCGGGGTATTTTGACTATGGCTACACCTTC.

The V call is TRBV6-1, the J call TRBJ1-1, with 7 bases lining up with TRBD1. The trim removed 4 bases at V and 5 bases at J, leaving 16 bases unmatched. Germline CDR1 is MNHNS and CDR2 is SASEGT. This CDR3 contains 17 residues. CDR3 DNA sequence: TGTGCCAGCAGTGCGGGGGAGGCGCAGGGGGGTCGGACTGAAGCTTTCTTT. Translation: CASSAGEAQGGRTEAFF.

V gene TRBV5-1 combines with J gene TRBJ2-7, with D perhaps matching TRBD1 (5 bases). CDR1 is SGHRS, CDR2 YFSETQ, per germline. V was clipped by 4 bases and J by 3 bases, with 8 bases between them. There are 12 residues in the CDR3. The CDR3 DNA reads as TGCGCCAGCAGCCCTGACAGCTACGAGCAGTACTTC. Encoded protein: CASSPDSYEQYF.

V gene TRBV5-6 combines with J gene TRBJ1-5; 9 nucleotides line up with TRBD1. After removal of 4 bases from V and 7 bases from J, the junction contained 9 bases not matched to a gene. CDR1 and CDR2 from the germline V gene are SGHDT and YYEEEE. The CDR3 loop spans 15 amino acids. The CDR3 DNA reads TGTGCCAGCAGCGGGGACAGGGACTTAGGGCAGCCCCAGCATTTT. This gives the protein CASSGDRDLGQPQHF.

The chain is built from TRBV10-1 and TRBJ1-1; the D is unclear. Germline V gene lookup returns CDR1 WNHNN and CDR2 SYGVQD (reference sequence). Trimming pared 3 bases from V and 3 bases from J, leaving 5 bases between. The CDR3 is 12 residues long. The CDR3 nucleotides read TGCGCCAGCAGTGACTCGGACACTGAAGCTTTCTTT. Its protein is CASSDSDTEAFF.

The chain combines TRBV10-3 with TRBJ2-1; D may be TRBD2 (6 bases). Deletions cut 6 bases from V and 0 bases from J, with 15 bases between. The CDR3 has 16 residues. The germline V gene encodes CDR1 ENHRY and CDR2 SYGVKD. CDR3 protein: CAISRIAESSYNEQFF. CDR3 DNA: TGTGCCATCAGCCGTATAGCGGAGAGCTCCTACAATGAGCAGTTCTTC.

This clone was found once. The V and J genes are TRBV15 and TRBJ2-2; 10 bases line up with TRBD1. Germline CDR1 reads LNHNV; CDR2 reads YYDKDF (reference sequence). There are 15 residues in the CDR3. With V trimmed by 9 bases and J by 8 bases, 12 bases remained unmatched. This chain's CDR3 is CATRRDRGLSGELFF. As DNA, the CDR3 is TGTGCCACAAGGAGAGACAGGGGGCTGTCTGGGGAGCTGTTTTTT.

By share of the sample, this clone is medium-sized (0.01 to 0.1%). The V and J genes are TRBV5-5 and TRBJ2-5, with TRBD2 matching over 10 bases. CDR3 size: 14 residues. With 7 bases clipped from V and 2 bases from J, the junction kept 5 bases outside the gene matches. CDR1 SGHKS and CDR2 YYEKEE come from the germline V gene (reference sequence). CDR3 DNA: TGTGCCAGCTGGAAGCGGGAGGGACAAGAGACCCAGTACTTC. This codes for CASWKREGQETQYF.

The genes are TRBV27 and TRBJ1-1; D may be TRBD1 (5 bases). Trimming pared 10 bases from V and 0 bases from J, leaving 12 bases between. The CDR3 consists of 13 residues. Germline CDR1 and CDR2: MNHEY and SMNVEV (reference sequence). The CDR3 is CATKWGVNTEAFF. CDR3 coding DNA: TGTGCCACTAAGTGGGGGGTGAACACTGAAGCTTTCTTT.

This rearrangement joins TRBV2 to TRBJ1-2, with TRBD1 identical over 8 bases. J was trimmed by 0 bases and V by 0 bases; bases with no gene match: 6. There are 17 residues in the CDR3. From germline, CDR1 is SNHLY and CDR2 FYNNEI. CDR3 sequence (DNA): TGTGCCAGCAGTGAAGCGGACAGGGTGGAGGCTAACTATGGCTACACCTTC. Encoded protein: CASSEADRVEANYGYTF.